This T cell receptor beta chain emerged from a study of beta chain features in type 1 diabetes. Findings and caveats of the study: It was among patients, rather than healthy donors, that naive, central memory and Treg TCRB repertoires appeared more similar.

What was sequenced were expressed TCRB transcripts, since all of the isolated RNA had been reverse transcribed. The repertoire was sequenced with immunoSEQ multiplex PCR; TCRdb's copy has only in-frame clones and lacks some. The data contain a few hundred thousand clones, around 10% of them singletons. A few counts support this clone. What it binds is not known. The TCR comes from a woman in her twenties or thirties in good health. The sample taken for sequencing was naive CD4+ T cells from blood.

Written as DNA, the CDR3 is TGTGCCAGCAGCTTAAAGGGGGATACGCAGTATTTT. This encodes CASSLKGDTQYF. The chain uses TRBV7-2 and TRBJ2-3; tentative D call: TRBD1 (5 bases). The CDR3 consists of 12 residues. Germline V CDR1 and CDR2: SGHTA, FQGNSA. The V end was cut by 2 bases, the J end by 6 bases, with 6 bases between.